The clone carrying this T cell receptor beta chain has just one count. Repertoires were generated with immunoSEQ multiplex PCR, while TCRdb's copy carries only in-frame clones and drops some. This sample yields roughly 250,000 clones, of which roughly 87% are seen a single time; just over 2.5% belongs to the top ten. CDR3 length equals 15 residues. V shed 4 bases and J shed 7 bases, with 14 bases lying between them. Germline V gives CDR1 LNHDA, CDR2 SQIVND (reference sequence). The study drew participants aged roughly 18 to 89 years from some 23 US areas. Cohorts were assigned according to the clinical history that participants reported. The data stem from a study of blood T cell repertoires in COVID-19. Study summary: The study drew acute and convalescent COVID-19 samples from the United States, Italy and Spain. The analysed material was cDNA or gDNA that came from T cells, B-cell-depleted T cells, or PBMCs.

The V call is TRBV19, the J call TRBJ1-6; a weak D match, TRBD1 (5 bases). The receptor comes from a woman aged 30 to 39 with acute COVID-19. Sequenced sample: PBMCs or T cells enriched from blood (not recorded which). The CDR3 region has the DNA TGTGCCAGTAGTACCCTTACAGGAGCAAATTCACCCCTCCACTTT. Encoded protein: CASSTLTGANSPLHF.